These 19 T cell receptor beta chains were all obtained from the same sample, sequenced in a study of blood T cell repertoires in COVID-19. The repertoire was sequenced with immunoSEQ multiplex PCR; TCRdb's copy has only in-frame clones and lacks some. The sample lists 300,000 to 350,000 clones; 87% were seen once. The specimen was peripheral blood. These receptors were collected from a man under 40 with COVID-19, enrolled during active disease.

V is TRBV30 and J is TRBJ2-5; 10 positions agree with TRBD1. Germline V gene sequence: CDR1 GTSNPN, CDR2 SVGIG (reference sequence). The V segment lost 2 bases and the J segment 5 bases; nucleotides outside the gene matches: 11. The CDR3 is 16 amino acids. CDR3 residues: CAWSTSYGTGVETQYF. As DNA, the CDR3 is TGTGCCTGGAGTACATCGTACGGGACAGGGGTGGAGACCCAGTACTTC.

This chain connects TRBV19 to TRBJ1-1, with a tentative D call TRBD1 (5 bases). Germline V CDR1 and CDR2: LNHDA, SQIVND (reference sequence). Trimming removed 7 bases at V and 0 bases at J, with 18 bases between. This CDR3 has 16 amino acids. For the CDR3, the DNA is TGTGCCAGTACCCCCCCCTGGGGCGGCATGAACACTGAAGCTTTCTTT. This encodes CASTPPWGGMNTEAFF.

V is TRBV5-4 and J is TRBJ2-1; D is perhaps TRBD2 (6 bases). From germline, CDR1 is SGHNT and CDR2 YYREEE (reference sequence). The CDR3 covers 16 residues. The ends were cut back, 0 bases at V and 1 base at J, with 11 bases in the middle. CDR3 sequence: CASSLGLATSYNEQFF. The CDR3 coding sequence is TGTGCCAGCAGCTTGGGCCTAGCGACTTCCTACAATGAGCAGTTCTTC.

The genes are TRBV19 and TRBJ1-2; D is unclear. The CDR3 contains 15 residues. Looked up from germline, CDR1 is LNHDA and CDR2 is SQIVND (reference sequence). Trimming removed 0 bases from V and 5 bases from J, with 13 bases in between. The CDR3, as DNA: TGTGCCAGTAGTATAGAGATCCGGGGAGTATATGGCTACACCTTC. Protein: CASSIEIRGVYGYTF.

The chain employs TRBV28 and TRBJ1-1, with D tentatively TRBD1 (6 bases). CDR3 length: 15 amino acids. The germline gives CDR1 MDHEN, CDR2 SYDVKM. Trimming removed 6 bases from V and 11 bases from J, with 25 bases in between. CDR3 sequence (DNA): TGTGCCAGCAGCCTACCCGCCGTGGACAGAAGGTGGGCTTTCTTT. This translates into CASSLPAVDRRWAFF.

The chain couples TRBV29-1 to TRBJ2-3; 9 bases are a match to TRBD2. V was pared by 6 bases and J by 0 bases, with 10 bases of the junction left unmatched. The CDR3 contains 16 residues. Per the germline V gene, CDR1 is SQVTM and CDR2 is ANQGSEA. DNA of the CDR3: TGCAGCGTAGGACGGGCTAGCGGGACTAGCACAGATACGCAGTATTTT. It codes for CSVGRASGTSTDTQYF.

This rearrangement joins TRBV19 to TRBJ2-7; 12 nucleotides line up with TRBD1. The CDR3 totals 15 residues. Trimming at V came to 8 bases and at J to 2 bases, leaving 7 bases not matched to a gene. CDR1 and CDR2 (germline): LNHDA, SQIVND (reference sequence). CDR3 region: CASGGQGALTYEQYF. The CDR3, as DNA: TGTGCCAGTGGGGGACAGGGGGCATTAACCTACGAGCAGTACTTC.

The V and J genes are TRBV18 and TRBJ1-5; D uncertain. This CDR3 has 17 residues. Trimming cost V 1 base and J 0 bases, with 13 bases left between them. Germline V lookup: CDR1 KGHSH, CDR2 LQKENI. As DNA, the CDR3 is TGTGCCAGCTCACCACTAGCGACCCGGGGTAGCAATCAGCCCCAGCATTTT. This sequence encodes CASSPLATRGSNQPQHF.

The V call is TRBV5-1, the J call TRBJ2-7; tentative D call: TRBD1 (5 bases). This CDR3 is built from 14 residues. V was pared by 4 bases and J by 0 bases, with 11 bases between. CDR1 and CDR2 (germline): SGHRS, YFSETQ. The CDR3 coding sequence is TGCGCCAGCAGCCCCGACAGAGTCTCCTACGAGCAGTACTTC. This sequence encodes CASSPDRVSYEQYF. Combining the CDR3 with reference TRBV5-1 and TRBJ2-7 gives the whole variable domain KAGVTQTPRYLIKTRGQQVTLSCSPISGHRSVSWYQQTPGQGLQFLFEYFSETQRNKGNFPGRFSGRQFSNSRSEMNVSTLELGDSALYLCASSPDRVSYEQYFGPGTRLTVT.

The chain joins TRBV28 to TRBJ1-2; 9 positions match TRBD1. Germline CDR1 MDHEN, CDR2 SYDVKM. CDR3 length equals 17 residues. V gave up 5 bases and J gave up 4 bases; unmatched junction bases: 14. This chain's CDR3 is CASSRGDEQGASYGYTF. CDR3 in DNA: TGTGCCAGCAGTCGGGGGGACGAACAGGGGGCGAGCTATGGCTACACCTTC.

This chain uses TRBV9 with TRBJ2-3; 7 positions agree with TRBD2. The trim removed 0 bases at V and 2 bases at J, leaving 6 bases unmatched. The CDR3 totals 16 residues. The germline V gene encodes CDR1 SGDLS and CDR2 YYNGEE. The CDR3: CASSVGPSGNTDTQYF. CDR3 nucleotide sequence: TGTGCCAGCAGCGTAGGTCCTAGCGGTAACACAGATACGCAGTATTTT.

The CDR3 reads CASSLRTGNQPQHF. The CDR3 DNA follows: TGTGCCAGCAGTTTGAGGACAGGCAATCAGCCCCAGCATTTT. The rearrangement links TRBV28 to TRBJ1-5; weak D call: TRBD1 (6 bases). The CDR3 extends over 14 amino acids. In germline, CDR1 is MDHEN, CDR2 SYDVKM. The germline V and J ends were trimmed by 3 bases and 2 bases, with 8 bases remaining between them.

The chain is built from TRBV11-2 and TRBJ2-7; 9 bases are shared with TRBD1. The V gene's germline CDR1 is SGHAT and CDR2 FQNNGV. The ends lost 7 bases at V and 6 bases at J; junction bases unmatched: 13. This CDR3 has 15 amino acids. The CDR3 protein is CASNPSGQGVVEQYF. CDR3 DNA: TGTGCCAGCAACCCCTCGGGACAGGGCGTGGTCGAGCAGTACTTC. The full variable domain, completed using reference TRBV11-2 and TRBJ2-7, is EAGVAQSPRYKIIEKRQSVAFWCNPISGHATLYWYQQILGQGPKLLIQFQNNGVVDDSQLPKDRFSAERLKGVDSTLKIQPAKLEDSAVYLCASNPSGQGVVEQYFGPGTRLTVT.

J is TRBJ1-2 and V is TRBV27; 11 nucleotides agree with TRBD1. The junction had 16 bases not matched to a gene; V was cut back by 6 bases and J by 4 bases. Germline CDR1 is MNHEY and CDR2 is SMNVEV (reference sequence). The CDR3 is made up of 18 amino acids. The CDR3, as DNA: TGTGCCAGCAGCCTCTATTGGACAGGGGGCTCGACTACCTATGGCTACACCTTC. It yields the protein CASSLYWTGGSTTYGYTF.

The chain is built from TRBV4-3 and TRBJ2-1, with D tentatively TRBD2 (5 bases). Trimming shortened V by 0 bases and J by 10 bases, and 13 bases separated the two germline ends. This CDR3 region has 14 residues. Germline assignment: CDR1 LGHNA and CDR2 YSLEER. CDR3: CASSQDWASLEQFF. In DNA, the CDR3 is TGCGCCAGCAGCCAAGATTGGGCTAGCCTAGAGCAGTTCTTC.

This clone has a single count. This chain joins TRBV28 and TRBJ1-1; D is undetermined. Trimming took 3 bases from V and 0 from J, leaving 17 bases between them. Germline lookup yields CDR1 MDHEN and CDR2 SYDVKM. This CDR3 is 17 amino acids long. The CDR3 coding sequence is TGTGCCAGCAGTTTGGGTGCCGGGTACCATTTGAACACTGAAGCTTTCTTT. As protein: CASSLGAGYHLNTEAFF.

The genes are TRBV5-5 and TRBJ1-1; possible D gene TRBD1, 5 bases. Germline CDR1 reads SGHKS; CDR2 reads YYEKEE (reference sequence). The CDR3 has 11 residues. V was shortened by 7 bases and J by 5 bases, with 9 bases between the two germline ends. This CDR3 is CASGRVTEAFF. The CDR3 bases are TGTGCCAGCGGCAGGGTTACTGAAGCTTTCTTT. Complete variable domain (other parts from reference TRBV5-5 and TRBJ1-1): DAGVTQSPTHLIKTRGQQVTLRCSPISGHKSVSWYQQVLGQGPQFIFQYYEKEERGRGNFPDRFSARQFPNYSSELNVNALLLGDSALYLCASGRVTEAFFGQGTRLTVV.

The V call is TRBV30, the J call TRBJ2-7, with unresolved D. V was shortened by 3 bases and J by 5 bases, with 11 bases between the two germline ends. There are 12 residues in the CDR3. CDR1 GTSNPN and CDR2 SVGIG come from the germline V gene (reference sequence). In DNA, the CDR3 is TGTGCCTGGAGAACAGAGCCCCACGAGCAGTACTTC. Protein sequence: CAWRTEPHEQYF.

The rearrangement joins TRBV9 to TRBJ2-7, with TRBD2 matching 10 bases. The ends lost 2 bases at V and 4 bases at J; junction bases unmatched: 6. The germline CDR1 and CDR2 sequences are SGDLS and YYNGEE. The CDR3 covers 15 residues. The CDR3 DNA sequence: TGTGCCAGCAGCGTGGCTAGCGGGAGTACGTACGAGCAGTACTTC. Protein sequence: CASSVASGSTYEQYF. The whole variable domain, remainder taken from reference TRBV9 and TRBJ2-7, is DSGVTQTPKHLITATGQRVTLRCSPRSGDLSVYWYQQSLDQGLQFLIQYYNGEERAKGNILERFSAQQFPDLHSELNLSSLELGDSALYFCASSVASGSTYEQYFGPGTRLTVT.